The clone carrying this TCR beta chain was seen a few times. Its target is unknown. This entry is derived from a study of identical twins. Germline V lookup: CDR1 ENHRY, CDR2 SYGVKD. Losses at the gene ends were 6 bases for V and 3 bases for J; bases not matched to a gene: 6. The CDR3 length is 15 residues. TCRdb analysed the 5' RACE reads with MiXCR anew, one entry per CDR3 protein. The table shows about 500,000 distinct CDR3 sequences, with about 13% occurring only once. Findings of the study overall: Abundant cord blood beta clonotypes carried fewer insertions; memory repertoires showed none.

The sample was also reused in another study, on yellow fever vaccine responses in identical twins. That work states: Reported findings indicate that twins' vaccine T cell responses seemed partially convergent, partially personalized.

The clonotype was recovered from a young woman in good health. The V call is TRBV10-3, the J call TRBJ2-2; 8 bases match TRBD1. The specimen was CD4+ T cells sorted from blood. The CDR3 nucleotides read TGTGCCATCAGGGGCAGGGGGCAAGACACCGGGGAGCTGTTTTTT. Protein product: CAIRGRGQDTGELFF.